These 24 T cell receptor beta chains were all obtained from the same sample, sequenced in a study of shared clonotypes between healthy human individuals. The protocol was immunoSEQ multiplex PCR, while the TCRdb copy is restricted to in-frame clones and leaves out a portion. Here the sample spans around 1,000,000 clones, roughly 80% being singletons. Sequencing was done on a sample of memory CD4+ T cells from PBMCs. Subset denoted: CD45RA-negative fraction. The receptors shown here come from a man aged 18 to 29 in good health. Some clones in this sample may be carry-over from other donors' samples.

The genes are TRBV2 and TRBJ1-1; 11 nucleotides agree with TRBD1. This CDR3 region has 14 residues. CDR1 SNHLY and CDR2 FYNNEI come from the germline V gene. V lost 7 bases, J lost 5 bases, and 6 bases stayed unmatched. The CDR3 DNA sequence: TGTGCCAGCAATAGGGGGGACAGGGGGACTGAAGCTTTCTTT. This encodes CASNRGDRGTEAFF.

V is TRBV7-8 and J is TRBJ1-1, with 11 bases identical to TRBD1. Trimming removed 2 bases from V and 3 bases from J; junction bases left unmatched: 5. Germline V lookup: CDR1 SGHVS, CDR2 FQNEAQ. The CDR3 consists of 16 residues. The CDR3 region has the DNA TGTGCCAGCAGCTTAAGGACAGGGGGCGAGTACACTGAAGCTTTCTTT. Translating gives CASSLRTGGEYTEAFF.

This chain links TRBV5-6 with TRBJ2-5, with D possibly being TRBD1 (6 bases). V was shortened by 1 base and J by 2 bases, with 12 bases between the two germline ends. CDR1 and CDR2 from the germline V gene are SGHDT and YYEEEE. The length of the CDR3 is 15 residues. CDR3 DNA sequence: TGTGCCAGCAGCTTGATCGGGACAAATCAAGAGACCCAGTACTTC. Translation gives CASSLIGTNQETQYF.

J is TRBJ2-7 and V is TRBV30; D gene uncertain. Germline CDR1 reads GTSNPN; CDR2 reads SVGIG (reference sequence). This CDR3 is 12 amino acids long. Trimming took 1 base from V and 2 from J, leaving 6 bases between them. The CDR3 reads CAWSGSAYEQYF. The CDR3 DNA reads as TGTGCCTGGAGTGGATCGGCCTACGAGCAGTACTTC.

The rearrangement joins TRBV30 to TRBJ2-6, with TRBD2 as a possible D gene (6 bases). The V gene lost 5 bases and the J gene lost 0 bases, with 20 bases spanning the gap. In germline, CDR1 is GTSNPN, CDR2 SVGIG (reference sequence). The CDR3 has 18 residues. CDR3 amino acids: CAWVGDGGGSSGANVLTF. CDR3 bases: TGTGCCTGGGTGGGGGACGGGGGTGGAAGCTCTGGGGCCAACGTCCTGACTTTC.

J is TRBJ2-7 and V is TRBV28; TRBD2 matches 9 bases. This CDR3 has 16 amino acids. Germline CDR1 and CDR2: MDHEN and SYDVKM. Germline trimming cut 10 bases from V and 0 bases from J; bases unmatched to any gene: 13. The CDR3 spells CATQPLRREGSYEQYF. The CDR3 DNA follows: TGTGCCACCCAACCCCTCAGGCGGGAGGGCTCCTACGAGCAGTACTTC. Drawing the rest from reference TRBV28 and TRBJ2-7, the complete variable domain is DVKVTQSSRYLVKRTGEKVFLECVQDMDHENMFWYRQDPGLGLRLIYFSYDVKMKEKGDIPEGYSVSREKKERFSLILESASTNQTSMYLCATQPLRREGSYEQYFGPGTRLTVT.

V and J are TRBV7-7 and TRBJ2-7; D ambiguous. The CDR3 runs to 14 residues. V lost 2 bases and J lost 0, with 8 bases in between. Germline V gene sequence: CDR1 SSHAT, CDR2 FNYEAQ (reference sequence). The CDR3 DNA is TGTGCCAGCAGCTTATCGGCAGCCTCCTACGAGCAGTACTTC. Encoded protein: CASSLSAASYEQYF.

This clone was found a few times. The chain has TRBV28 and TRBJ2-5; D might be TRBD1 (6 bases). CDR1 is MDHEN and CDR2 is SYDVKM in the germline V gene. The CDR3 totals 15 residues. The V end lost 5 bases, the J end lost 0 bases, and 13 bases lay between the germline ends. CDR3 residues: CASSELTGDQETQYF. CDR3 nucleotides: TGTGCCAGCAGTGAGTTGACAGGAGACCAAGAGACCCAGTACTTC.

The V gene is TRBV19, the J gene TRBJ1-5; D is uncertain. CDR1 and CDR2 (germline): LNHDA, SQIVND (reference sequence). Between the trimmed V and J ends, which lost 5 bases and 0 bases, there was a span of 14 bases. There are 16 residues in the CDR3. The CDR3 region has the DNA TGTGCCAGTAGTCCGAATCCGGGAAATAGCAATCAGCCCCAGCATTTT. Amino acid sequence: CASSPNPGNSNQPQHF.

V and J are TRBV10-3 and TRBJ1-2; TRBD1 might be the D (6 bases). The CDR3 spans 16 residues. Germline V gene lookup returns CDR1 ENHRY and CDR2 SYGVKD. V was clipped by 0 bases and J by 5 bases, with 16 bases between them. In nucleotides, the CDR3 is TGTGCCATCAGTGAGTCGAGGAACAGGGTGGGGTATGGCTACACCTTC. Residues: CAISESRNRVGYGYTF.

This chain uses TRBV10-3 with TRBJ2-5; 7 bases agree with TRBD1. V lost 6 bases, J lost 1 base, and 2 bases stayed unmatched. The length of the CDR3 is 13 residues. The V gene's germline CDR1 is ENHRY and CDR2 SYGVKD. CDR3 in DNA: TGTGCCATCAGACGGGACAGCCAAGAGACCCAGTACTTC. This gives the protein CAIRRDSQETQYF.

The V and J genes are TRBV5-1 and TRBJ2-5, with unresolved D. The germline gives CDR1 SGHRS, CDR2 YFSETQ. The CDR3 has 16 residues. V gave up 4 bases and J gave up 11 bases, with 27 bases separating them. In DNA form, the CDR3 reads TGCGCCAGCAGCCTGGGTTATATGACTGGGCCACCTTCGCAGTACTTC. It yields the protein CASSLGYMTGPPSQYF.

The rearrangement uses TRBV2 and TRBJ1-1, with no clear D. The CDR3 spans 15 residues. Germline lookup yields CDR1 SNHLY and CDR2 FYNNEI. Trimming cost V 3 bases and J 5 bases, with 16 bases left between them. DNA of the CDR3: TGTGCCAGCAGTGATAGAATGCGCCCGGGGACTGAAGCTTTCTTT. This gives the protein CASSDRMRPGTEAFF. Together with reference TRBV2 and TRBJ1-1, the CDR3 gives the full variable domain: EPEVTQTPSHQVTQMGQEVILRCVPISNHLYFYWYRQILGQKVEFLVSFYNNEISEKSEIFDDQFSVERPDGSNFTLKIRSTKLEDSAMYFCASSDRMRPGTEAFFGQGTRLTVV.

This clone turned up a few times. The chain recombines TRBV5-1 with TRBJ2-2, with D unclear. CDR1 is SGHRS and CDR2 is YFSETQ in the germline V gene. There are 14 residues in the CDR3. V lost 0 bases, J lost 7 bases, and 10 bases lay in between. This chain's CDR3 is CASSLGLHDGELFF. For the CDR3, the DNA is TGCGCCAGCAGCTTGGGCCTTCATGACGGGGAGCTGTTTTTT.

This chain uses TRBV4-3 with TRBJ2-3; 7 bases map to TRBD2. The CDR3 covers 15 residues. V gave up 0 bases and J gave up 8 bases; unmatched junction bases: 8. Germline CDR1 and CDR2: LGHNA and YSLEER. CDR3 in amino acids: CASSQESQGGGTQYF. DNA for the CDR3: TGCGCCAGCAGCCAAGAGTCGCAGGGCGGGGGTACGCAGTATTTT.

As regards this clone: Other DNA sequences in this sample translate to the same CDR3. This chain joins TRBV7-9 and TRBJ1-3; 7 nucleotides align to TRBD1. Germline V CDR1 and CDR2: SEHNR, FQNEAQ (reference sequence). This CDR3 has 14 amino acids. V lost 4 bases, J lost 3 bases, and 3 bases stayed unmatched. Here the CDR3 reads CASSYDRDGNTIYF. DNA for the CDR3: TGTGCCAGCAGCTACGACAGGGATGGAAACACCATATATTTT.

V is TRBV11-2 and J is TRBJ1-1, with no clear D. In germline, CDR1 is SGHAT, CDR2 FQNNGV. Trimming left V 5 bases short and J 3 bases short, with 10 bases between. The CDR3 sequence is 13 residues long. The CDR3 loop is CASSTPRDTEAFF. CDR3 DNA: TGTGCCAGCAGCACCCCCCGGGACACTGAAGCTTTCTTT.

This clone was seen only a few times. This chain connects TRBV29-1 to TRBJ2-5; D not certain. The germline V gene encodes CDR1 SQVTM and CDR2 ANQGSEA. V was shortened by 4 bases and J by 5 bases, with 11 bases between the two germline ends. This CDR3 contains 12 residues. The CDR3, as DNA: TGCAGCGTTGCGCCCGGCCCGGAGACCCAGTACTTC. As protein: CSVAPGPETQYF.

This chain uses TRBV28 with TRBJ1-2; 7 bases map to TRBD1. The CDR3 runs 14 residues. Trimming removed 6 bases from V and 9 bases from J; junction bases left unmatched: 13. CDR1 is MDHEN and CDR2 is SYDVKM in the germline V gene. As DNA, the CDR3 is TGTGCCAGCAGCAGGCATATCGGGACAGCAAGCTACACCTTC. Its protein product is CASSRHIGTASYTF.

This clone has more than one count but fewer than ten. The chain joins TRBV15 to TRBJ2-7; D not resolved. Germline CDR1 reads LNHNV; CDR2 reads YYDKDF (reference sequence). Trimming removed 0 bases at V and 6 bases at J, with 15 bases between. The CDR3 spans 15 residues. CDR3 DNA: TGTGCCACCAGCAGAGATATGAGGCCCCCCTCCGAGCAGTACTTC. It is translated as CATSRDMRPPSEQYF.

Only one count was recorded for this clone. The chain employs TRBV5-6 and TRBJ2-5, with D tentatively TRBD1 or TRBD2 (5 bases each). V lost 8 bases and J lost 1, with 12 bases in between. Germline V gene data show CDR1 as SGHDT and CDR2 as YYEEEE. The CDR3 is 13 residues long. The CDR3 is CASSPGTQETQYF. As DNA, the CDR3 is TGTGCCAGTAGTCCCGGGACCCAAGAGACCCAGTACTTC.

V and J are TRBV28 and TRBJ2-7; 8 bases map to TRBD2. Trimming removed 7 bases from V and 7 bases from J; junction bases left unmatched: 15. Germline V gene sequence: CDR1 MDHEN, CDR2 SYDVKM. This CDR3 has 15 amino acids. As DNA, the CDR3 is TGTGCCAGCACCCGACCGCTAGCGGGTGTAGGGGAGCAGTACTTC. It encodes CASTRPLAGVGEQYF.

This sequence joins TRBV5-4 and TRBJ2-1; TRBD1 matches at 8 bases. With V trimmed by 3 bases and J by 8 bases, 7 bases remained unmatched. The germline V gene has CDR1 SGHNT and CDR2 YYREEE (reference sequence). This CDR3 has 14 residues. Here the CDR3 reads CASSSPGQVHEQFF. DNA of the CDR3: TGTGCCAGCAGCTCACCGGGACAGGTCCATGAGCAGTTCTTC.

This clone was detected a few times. The CDR3 bases are TGTGCCAGCAGCCTCGGACAGGGTATGGGCTACGAGCAGTACTTC. It is translated as CASSLGQGMGYEQYF. The rearrangement uses TRBV7-3 and TRBJ2-7, with 8 bases that match TRBD1. V lost 5 bases to trimming and J lost 3 bases; unmatched junction nucleotides: 9. Germline assignment: CDR1 SGHTA and CDR2 FQGTGA. The CDR3 contains 15 residues.